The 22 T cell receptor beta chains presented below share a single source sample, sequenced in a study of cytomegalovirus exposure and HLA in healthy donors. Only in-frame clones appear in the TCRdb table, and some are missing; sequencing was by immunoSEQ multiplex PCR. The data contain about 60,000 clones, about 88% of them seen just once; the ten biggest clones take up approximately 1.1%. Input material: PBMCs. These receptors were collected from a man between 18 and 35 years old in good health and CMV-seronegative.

CDR3 DNA: TGTGCCAGCAGCCCGGGACTAGCCCCCCTGGACAATGAGCAGTTCTTC. Its translation: CASSPGLAPLDNEQFF. This chain joins TRBV11-2 and TRBJ2-1, with 9 bases aligning to TRBD2. The junction had 10 bases not matched to a gene; V was cut back by 5 bases and J by 5 bases. The CDR3 spans 16 residues. CDR1 SGHAT and CDR2 FQNNGV come from the germline V gene.

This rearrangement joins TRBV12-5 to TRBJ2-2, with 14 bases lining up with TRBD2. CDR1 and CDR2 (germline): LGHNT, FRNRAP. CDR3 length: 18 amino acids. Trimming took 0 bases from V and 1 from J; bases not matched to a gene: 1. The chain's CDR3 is CASGLVTSGRGNTGELFF. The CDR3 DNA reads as TGTGCTAGTGGTTTGGTGACTAGCGGGAGGGGGAACACCGGGGAGCTGTTTTTT.

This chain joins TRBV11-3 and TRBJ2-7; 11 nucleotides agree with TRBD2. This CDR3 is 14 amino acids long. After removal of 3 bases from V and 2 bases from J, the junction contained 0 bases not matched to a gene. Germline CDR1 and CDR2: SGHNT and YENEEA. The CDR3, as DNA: TGTGCCAGCAGCTTTAGCGGGAGGGCCTACGAGCAGTACTTC. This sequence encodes CASSFSGRAYEQYF.

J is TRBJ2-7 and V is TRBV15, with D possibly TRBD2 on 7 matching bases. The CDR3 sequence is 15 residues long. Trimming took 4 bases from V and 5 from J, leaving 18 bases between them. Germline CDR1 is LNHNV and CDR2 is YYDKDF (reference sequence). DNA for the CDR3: TGTGCCACCAGCATAGGGGGAGGGCCTTTGAACGAGCAGTACTTC. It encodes CATSIGGGPLNEQYF.

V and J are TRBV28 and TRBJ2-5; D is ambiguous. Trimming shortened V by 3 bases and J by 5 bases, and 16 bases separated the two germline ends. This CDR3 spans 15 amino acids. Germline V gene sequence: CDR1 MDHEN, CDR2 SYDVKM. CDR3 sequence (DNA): TGTGCCAGCAGTTTTTCGCCTAGTCTCTCTGAGACCCAGTACTTC. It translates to CASSFSPSLSETQYF.

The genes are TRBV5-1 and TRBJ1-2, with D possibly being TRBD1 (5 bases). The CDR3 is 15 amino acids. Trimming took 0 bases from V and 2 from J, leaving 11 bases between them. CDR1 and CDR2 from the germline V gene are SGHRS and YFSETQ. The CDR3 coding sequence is TGCGCCAGCAGCTTGGCAGGGTGGTCAAACTATGGCTACACCTTC. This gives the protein CASSLAGWSNYGYTF.

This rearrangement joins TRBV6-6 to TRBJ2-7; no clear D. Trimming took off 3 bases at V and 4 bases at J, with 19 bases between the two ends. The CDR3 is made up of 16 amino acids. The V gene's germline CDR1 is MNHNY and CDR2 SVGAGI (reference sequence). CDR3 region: CASSYVVPPGVYEQYF. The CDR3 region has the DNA TGTGCCAGCAGTTATGTAGTGCCACCCGGTGTTTACGAGCAGTACTTC.

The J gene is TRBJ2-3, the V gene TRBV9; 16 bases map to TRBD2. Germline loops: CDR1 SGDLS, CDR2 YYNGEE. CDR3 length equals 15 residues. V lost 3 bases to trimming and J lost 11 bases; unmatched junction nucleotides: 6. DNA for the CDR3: TGTGCCAGCAGCGAAGGGACTAGCGGGGGGGGTATGCAGTATTTT. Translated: CASSEGTSGGGMQYF.

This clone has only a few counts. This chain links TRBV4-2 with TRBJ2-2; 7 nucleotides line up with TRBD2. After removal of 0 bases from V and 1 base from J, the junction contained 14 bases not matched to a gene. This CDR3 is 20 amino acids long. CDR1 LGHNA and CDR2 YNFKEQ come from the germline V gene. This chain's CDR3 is CASSQDREVTLEENTGELFF. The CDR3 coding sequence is TGTGCCAGCAGCCAAGATCGGGAGGTTACACTAGAAGAGAACACCGGGGAGCTGTTTTTT.

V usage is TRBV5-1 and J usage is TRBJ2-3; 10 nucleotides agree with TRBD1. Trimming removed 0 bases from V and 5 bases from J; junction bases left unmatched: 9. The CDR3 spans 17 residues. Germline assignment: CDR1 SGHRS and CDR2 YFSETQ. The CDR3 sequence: CASSLARDRGYLDTQYF. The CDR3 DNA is TGCGCCAGCAGCTTGGCCCGGGACAGGGGCTATTTAGATACGCAGTATTTT. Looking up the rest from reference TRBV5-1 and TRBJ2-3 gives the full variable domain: KAGVTQTPRYLIKTRGQQVTLSCSPISGHRSVSWYQQTPGQGLQFLFEYFSETQRNKGNFPGRFSGRQFSNSRSEMNVSTLELGDSALYLCASSLARDRGYLDTQYFGPGTRLTVL.

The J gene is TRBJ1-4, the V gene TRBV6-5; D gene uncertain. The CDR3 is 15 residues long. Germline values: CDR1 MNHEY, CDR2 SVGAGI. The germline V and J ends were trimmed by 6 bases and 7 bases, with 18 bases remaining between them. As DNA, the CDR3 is TGTGCCAGCAGAAATCAAAACCGCGGAGGTGAAAAACTGTTTTTT. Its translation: CASRNQNRGGEKLFF.

CDR3 nucleotides: TGTGCCAGCAGTTCTCAAAAGGGGGGGGAGACCCAGTACTTC. It translates to CASSSQKGGETQYF. V is TRBV6-5 and J is TRBJ2-5; D might be TRBD2 (7 bases). Germline V gene lookup returns CDR1 MNHEY and CDR2 SVGAGI. The CDR3 is 14 residues long. Trimming took 4 bases from V and 5 from J, leaving 14 bases between them.

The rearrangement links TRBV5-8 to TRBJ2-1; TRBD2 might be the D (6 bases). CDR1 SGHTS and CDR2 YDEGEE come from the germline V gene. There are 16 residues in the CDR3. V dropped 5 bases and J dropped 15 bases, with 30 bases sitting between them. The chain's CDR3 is CASRPGVLVTGPNLFF. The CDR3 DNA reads TGTGCCAGCAGGCCGGGGGTTTTGGTGACCGGGCCTAACTTGTTCTTC.

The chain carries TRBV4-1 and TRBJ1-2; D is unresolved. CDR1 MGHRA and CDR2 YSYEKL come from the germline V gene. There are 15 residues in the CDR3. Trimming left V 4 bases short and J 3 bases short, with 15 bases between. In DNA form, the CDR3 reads TGCGCCAGCAGCCCGAGGCCACAACCTGACTATGGCTACACCTTC. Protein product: CASSPRPQPDYGYTF.

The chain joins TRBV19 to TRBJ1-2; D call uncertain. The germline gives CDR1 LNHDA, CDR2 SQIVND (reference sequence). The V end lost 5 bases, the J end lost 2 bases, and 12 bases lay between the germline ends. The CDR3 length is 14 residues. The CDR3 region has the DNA TGTGCCAGTAGTTGGAGTACAATCAACTATGGCTACACCTTC. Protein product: CASSWSTINYGYTF.

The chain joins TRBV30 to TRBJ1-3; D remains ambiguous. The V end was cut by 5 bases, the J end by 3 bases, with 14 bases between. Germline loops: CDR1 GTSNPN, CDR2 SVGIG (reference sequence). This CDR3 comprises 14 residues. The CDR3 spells CAWAREAFGNTIYF. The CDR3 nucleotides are TGTGCCTGGGCCCGGGAGGCCTTTGGAAACACCATATATTTT.

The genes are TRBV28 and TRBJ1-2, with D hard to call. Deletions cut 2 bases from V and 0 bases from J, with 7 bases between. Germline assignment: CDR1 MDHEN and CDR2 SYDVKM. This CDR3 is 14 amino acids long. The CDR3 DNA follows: TGTGCCAGCAGTTTACCCCTAGCTAACTATGGCTACACCTTC. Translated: CASSLPLANYGYTF.

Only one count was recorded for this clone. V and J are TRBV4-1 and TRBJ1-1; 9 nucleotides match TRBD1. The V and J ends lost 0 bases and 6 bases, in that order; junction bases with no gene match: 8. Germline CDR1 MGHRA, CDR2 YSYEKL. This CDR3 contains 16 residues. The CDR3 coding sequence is TGCGCCAGCAGCCAAGATTCTGGACAGGGGTTTCCTGAAGCTTTCTTT. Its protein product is CASSQDSGQGFPEAFF.

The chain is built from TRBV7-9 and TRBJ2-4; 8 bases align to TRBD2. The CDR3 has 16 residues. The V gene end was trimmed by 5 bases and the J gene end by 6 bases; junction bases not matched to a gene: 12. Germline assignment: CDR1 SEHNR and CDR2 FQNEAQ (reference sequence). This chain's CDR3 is CASSQEIAGRANIQYF. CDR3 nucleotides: TGTGCCAGCAGCCAGGAAATAGCGGGAAGGGCAAACATTCAGTACTTC.

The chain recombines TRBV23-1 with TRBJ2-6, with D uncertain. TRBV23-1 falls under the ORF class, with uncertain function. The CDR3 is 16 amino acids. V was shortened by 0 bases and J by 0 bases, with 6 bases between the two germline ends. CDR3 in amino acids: CASSQSALSGANVLTF. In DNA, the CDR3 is TGCGCCAGCAGTCAATCAGCCCTCTCTGGGGCCAACGTCCTGACTTTC.

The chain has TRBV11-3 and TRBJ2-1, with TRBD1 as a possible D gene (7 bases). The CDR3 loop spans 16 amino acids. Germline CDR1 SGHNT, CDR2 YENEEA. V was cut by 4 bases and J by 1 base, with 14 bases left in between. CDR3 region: CASSSRDRPSYNEQFF. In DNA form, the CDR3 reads TGTGCCAGCAGCTCGCGGGACAGACCATCCTACAATGAGCAGTTCTTC.

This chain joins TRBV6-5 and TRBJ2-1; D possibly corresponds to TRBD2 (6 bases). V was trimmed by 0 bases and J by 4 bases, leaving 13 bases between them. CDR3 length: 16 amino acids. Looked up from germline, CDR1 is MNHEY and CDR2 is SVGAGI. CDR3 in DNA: TGTGCCAGCAGTTACTCTTCGGGACTCCTATACAATGAGCAGTTCTTC. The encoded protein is CASSYSSGLLYNEQFF.